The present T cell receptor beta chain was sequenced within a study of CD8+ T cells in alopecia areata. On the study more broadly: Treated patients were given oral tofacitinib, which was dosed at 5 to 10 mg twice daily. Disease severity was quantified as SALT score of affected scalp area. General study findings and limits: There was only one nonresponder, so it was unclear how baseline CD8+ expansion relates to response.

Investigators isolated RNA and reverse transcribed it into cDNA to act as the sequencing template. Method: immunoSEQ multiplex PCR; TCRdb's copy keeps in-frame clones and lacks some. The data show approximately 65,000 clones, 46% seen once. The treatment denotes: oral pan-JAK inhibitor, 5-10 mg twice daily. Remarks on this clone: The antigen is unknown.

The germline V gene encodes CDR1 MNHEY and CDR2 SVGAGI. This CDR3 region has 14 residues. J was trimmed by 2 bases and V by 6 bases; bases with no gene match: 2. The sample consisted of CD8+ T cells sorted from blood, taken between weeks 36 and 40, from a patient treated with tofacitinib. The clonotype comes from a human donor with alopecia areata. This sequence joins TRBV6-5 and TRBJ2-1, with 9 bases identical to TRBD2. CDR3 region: CASRSSGTYNEQFF. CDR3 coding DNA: TGTGCCAGCAGGTCTAGCGGGACCTACAATGAGCAGTTCTTC.